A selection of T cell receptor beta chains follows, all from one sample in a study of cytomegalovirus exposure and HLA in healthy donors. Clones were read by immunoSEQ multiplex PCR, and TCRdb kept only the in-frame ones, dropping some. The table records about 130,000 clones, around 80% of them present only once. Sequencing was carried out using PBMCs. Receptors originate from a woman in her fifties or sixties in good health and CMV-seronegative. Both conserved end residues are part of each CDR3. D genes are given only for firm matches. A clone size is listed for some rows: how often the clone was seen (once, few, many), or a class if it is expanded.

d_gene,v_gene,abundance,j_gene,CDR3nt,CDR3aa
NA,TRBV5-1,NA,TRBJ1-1,TGCGCCAGCAGCTTTGGGAGGAACACTGAAGCTTTCTTT,CASSFGRNTEAFF
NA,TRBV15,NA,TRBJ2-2,TGTGCCACCAGCAGAGATCGCGGGACGGAGCTGTTTTTT,CATSRDRGTELFF
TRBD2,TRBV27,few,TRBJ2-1,TGTGCCAGCAGCTTTGTGACTAGCGGGACCTACAATGAGCAGTTCTTC,CASSFVTSGTYNEQFF
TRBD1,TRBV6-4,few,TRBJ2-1,TGTGCCAGCAGGGTACAGGGGTGGTCGGGCAATGAGCAGTTCTTC,CASRVQGWSGNEQFF
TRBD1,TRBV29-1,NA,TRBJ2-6,TGCAGCGTTGCCTCATGGACAGGGGGCAGATCTGGGGCCAACGTCCTGACTTTC,CSVASWTGGRSGANVLTF
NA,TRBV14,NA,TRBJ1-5,TGTGCCAGCCATAGCCTGAAGAGACAGGCCGACCTTTATAGCAATCAGCCCCAGCATTTT,CASHSLKRQADLYSNQPQHF
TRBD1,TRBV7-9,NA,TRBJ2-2,TGTGCCAGCAGCTTTGGACAGGGAATCACCGGGGAGCTGTTTTTT,CASSFGQGITGELFF
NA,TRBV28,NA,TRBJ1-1,TGTGCCAGCACCCCCCCAGGGTATGGCACTGAAGCTTTCTTT,CASTPPGYGTEAFF
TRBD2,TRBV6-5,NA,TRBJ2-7,TGTGCCAGCAGTTCCTCCATAGCGGGGATTCACTACGAGCAGTACTTC,CASSSSIAGIHYEQYF
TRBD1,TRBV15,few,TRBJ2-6,TGTGCCACCAGCAGAGATGGAGGGACAGGGGGCCAGAGGCTGACTTTC,CATSRDGGTGGQRLTF
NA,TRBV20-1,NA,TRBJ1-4,TGCAGTGCTCTCGGGGAAAAACTGTTTTTT,CSALGEKLFF
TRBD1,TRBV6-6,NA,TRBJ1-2,TGTGCCAGCAGTTACGACAGGGTCTATGGCTACACCTTC,CASSYDRVYGYTF
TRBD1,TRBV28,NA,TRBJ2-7,TGTGCCAGCAGTCCGCCGACAGGGAACTACGAGCAGTACTTC,CASSPPTGNYEQYF
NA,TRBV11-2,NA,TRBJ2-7,TGTGCCAGCAGCTTAGATCCCCGGGATTTAGCCGAGCAGTACTTC,CASSLDPRDLAEQYF
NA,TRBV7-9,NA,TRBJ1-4,TGTGCCAGCACCGGACCCCCCGCAGGGCCCAATGAAAAACTGTTTTTT,CASTGPPAGPNEKLFF